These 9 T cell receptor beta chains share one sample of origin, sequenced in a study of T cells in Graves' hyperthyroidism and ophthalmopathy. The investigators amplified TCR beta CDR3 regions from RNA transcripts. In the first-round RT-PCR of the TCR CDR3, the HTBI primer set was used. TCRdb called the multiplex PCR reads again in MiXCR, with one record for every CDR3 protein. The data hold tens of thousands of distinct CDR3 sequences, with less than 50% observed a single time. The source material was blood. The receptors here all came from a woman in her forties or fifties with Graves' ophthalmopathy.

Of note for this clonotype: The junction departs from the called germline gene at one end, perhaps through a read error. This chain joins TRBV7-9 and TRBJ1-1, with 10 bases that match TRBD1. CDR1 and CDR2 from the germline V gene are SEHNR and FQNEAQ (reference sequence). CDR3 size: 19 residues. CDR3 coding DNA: TGTGCCAGCAGCAAAGTCCGGGACAGGGGCAGAGCAGAGAACACTGAAGCTTCCTTT. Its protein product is CASSKVRDRGRAENTEASF.

The CDR3 loop reads CASSLIVSGREQYF. For the CDR3, the DNA is TGTGCCAGCAGCTTAATTGTTAGCGGGAGGGAGCAGTACTTC. J is TRBJ2-7 and V is TRBV7-3; 10 nucleotides match TRBD2. This CDR3 comprises 14 residues. Germline CDR1 SGHTA, CDR2 FQGTGA. J lost 7 bases, V lost 1 base, and 4 bases had no gene match.

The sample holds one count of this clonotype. This CDR3 reads CASSYSGGPSSYEQYF. In DNA, the CDR3 is TGTGCCAGCAGCTACAGCGGGGGCCCCAGCTCCTACGAGCAGTACTTC. J is TRBJ2-7 and V is TRBV5-4; 8 positions match TRBD2. V dropped 3 bases and J dropped 0; count of bases not matched to a gene: 8. The CDR3 runs 16 residues. CDR1 SGHNT and CDR2 YYREEE come from the germline V gene (reference sequence).

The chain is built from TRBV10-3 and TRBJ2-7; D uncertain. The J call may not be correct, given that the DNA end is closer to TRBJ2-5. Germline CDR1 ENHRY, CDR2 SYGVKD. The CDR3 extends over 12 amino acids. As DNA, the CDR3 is TGTGCCATCAGGGGCGCCGGGGAGACCCAGTACTTC. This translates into CAIRGAGETQYF.

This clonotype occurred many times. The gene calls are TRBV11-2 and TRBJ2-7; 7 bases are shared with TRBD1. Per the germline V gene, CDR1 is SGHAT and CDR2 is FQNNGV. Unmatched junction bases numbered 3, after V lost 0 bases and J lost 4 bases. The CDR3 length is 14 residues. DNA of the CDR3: TGTGCCAGCAGCTTAGAGGGCAGGGGGTACGAGCAGTACTTC. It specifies CASSLEGRGYEQYF.

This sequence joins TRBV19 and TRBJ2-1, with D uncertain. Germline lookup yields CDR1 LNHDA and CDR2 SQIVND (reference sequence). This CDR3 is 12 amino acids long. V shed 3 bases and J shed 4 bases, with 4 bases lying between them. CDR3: CASSIRYNEQFF. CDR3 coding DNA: TGTGCCAGTAGTATCCGGTACAATGAGCAGTTCTTC. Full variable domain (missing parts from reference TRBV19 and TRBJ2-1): DGGITQSPKYLFRKEGQNVTLSCEQNLNHDAMYWYRQDPGQGLRLIYYSQIVNDFQKGDIAEGYSVSREKKESFPLTVTSAQKNPTAFYLCASSIRYNEQFFGPGTRLTVL.

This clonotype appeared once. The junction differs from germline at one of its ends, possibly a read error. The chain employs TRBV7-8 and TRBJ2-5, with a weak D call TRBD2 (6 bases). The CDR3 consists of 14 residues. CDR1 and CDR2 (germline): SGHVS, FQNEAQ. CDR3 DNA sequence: TGTGCCAGCAGCTACGGGACGGGGGAAGAGACCCAGCACTTC. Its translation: CASSYGTGEETQHF.

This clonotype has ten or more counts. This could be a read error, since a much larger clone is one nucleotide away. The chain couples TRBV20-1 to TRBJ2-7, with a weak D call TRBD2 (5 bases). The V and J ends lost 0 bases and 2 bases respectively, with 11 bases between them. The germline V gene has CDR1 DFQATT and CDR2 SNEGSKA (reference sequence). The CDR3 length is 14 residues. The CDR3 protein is CSARDRGYAYEQYF. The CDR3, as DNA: TGCAGTGCTAGAGATCGCGGGTACGCCTACGAGCAGTACTTC.

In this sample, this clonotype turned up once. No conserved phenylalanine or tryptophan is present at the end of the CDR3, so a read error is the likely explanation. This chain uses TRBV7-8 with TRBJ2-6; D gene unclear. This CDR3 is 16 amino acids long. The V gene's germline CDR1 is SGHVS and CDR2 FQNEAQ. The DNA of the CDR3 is TGTGCCAGCAGTTTAGTCAGGTTTTCTGGGGCCAACGTCCTGACTCTC. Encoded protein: CASSLVRFSGANVLTL.